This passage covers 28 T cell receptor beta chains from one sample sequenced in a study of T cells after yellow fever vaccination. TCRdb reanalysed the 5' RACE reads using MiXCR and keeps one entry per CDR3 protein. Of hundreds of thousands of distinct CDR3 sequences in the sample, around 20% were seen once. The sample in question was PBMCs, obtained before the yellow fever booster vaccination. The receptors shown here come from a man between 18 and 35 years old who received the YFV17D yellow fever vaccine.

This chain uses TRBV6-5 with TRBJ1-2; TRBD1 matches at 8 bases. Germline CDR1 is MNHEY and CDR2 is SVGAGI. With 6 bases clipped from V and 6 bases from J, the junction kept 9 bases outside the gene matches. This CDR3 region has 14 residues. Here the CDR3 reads CASSTSDRVHGYTF. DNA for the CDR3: TGTGCCAGCAGCACTTCGGACAGGGTCCATGGCTACACCTTC.

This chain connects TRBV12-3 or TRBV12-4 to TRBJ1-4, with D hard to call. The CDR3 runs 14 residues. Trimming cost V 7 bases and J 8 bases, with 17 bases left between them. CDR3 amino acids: CASTELGFSEKLFF. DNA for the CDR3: TGTGCCAGCACCGAATTGGGGTTTAGCGAAAAACTGTTTTTT.

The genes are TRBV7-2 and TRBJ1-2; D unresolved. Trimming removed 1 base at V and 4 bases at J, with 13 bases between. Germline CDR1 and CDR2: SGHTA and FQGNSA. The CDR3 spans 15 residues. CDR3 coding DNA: TGTGCCAGCAGCTTAGGGCCGGACGCGAGCTATGGCTACACCTTC. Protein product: CASSLGPDASYGYTF.

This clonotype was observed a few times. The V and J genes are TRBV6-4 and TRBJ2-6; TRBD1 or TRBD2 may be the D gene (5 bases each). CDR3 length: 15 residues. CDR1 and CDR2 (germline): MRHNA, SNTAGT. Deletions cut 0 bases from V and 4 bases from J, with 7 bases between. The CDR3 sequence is CASSDSGAGANVLTF. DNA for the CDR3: TGTGCCAGCAGTGACTCCGGGGCCGGGGCCAACGTCCTGACTTTC.

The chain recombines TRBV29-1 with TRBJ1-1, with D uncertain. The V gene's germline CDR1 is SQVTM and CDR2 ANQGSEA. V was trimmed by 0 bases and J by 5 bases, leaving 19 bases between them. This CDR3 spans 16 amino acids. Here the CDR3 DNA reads TGCAGCGTTGAAGATCTTCGGGGATGGGTCAGGACTGAAGCTTTCTTT. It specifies CSVEDLRGWVRTEAFF.

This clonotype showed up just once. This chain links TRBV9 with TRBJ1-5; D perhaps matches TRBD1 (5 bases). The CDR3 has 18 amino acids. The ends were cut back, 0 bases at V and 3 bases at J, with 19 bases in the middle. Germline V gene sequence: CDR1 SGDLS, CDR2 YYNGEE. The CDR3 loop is CASSVAPGVVGNNQPQHF. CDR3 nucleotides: TGTGCCAGCAGCGTAGCACCGGGGGTGGTGGGAAACAATCAGCCCCAGCATTTT. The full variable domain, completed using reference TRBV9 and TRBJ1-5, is DSGVTQTPKHLITATGQRVTLRCSPRSGDLSVYWYQQSLDQGLQFLIQYYNGEERAKGNILERFSAQQFPDLHSELNLSSLELGDSALYFCASSVAPGVVGNNQPQHFGDGTRLSIL.

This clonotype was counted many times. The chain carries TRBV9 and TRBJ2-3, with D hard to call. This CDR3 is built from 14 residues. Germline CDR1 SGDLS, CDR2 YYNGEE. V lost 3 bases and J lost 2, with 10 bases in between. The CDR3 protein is CASSGGLLTDTQYF. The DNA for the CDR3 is TGTGCCAGCAGCGGTGGGCTCCTCACAGATACGCAGTATTTT.

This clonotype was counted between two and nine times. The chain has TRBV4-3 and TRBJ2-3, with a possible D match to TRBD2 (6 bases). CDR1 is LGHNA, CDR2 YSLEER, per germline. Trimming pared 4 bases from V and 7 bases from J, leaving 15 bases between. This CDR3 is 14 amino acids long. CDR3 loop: CASSPKEGPHTQYF. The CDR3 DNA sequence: TGCGCCAGCAGCCCGAAGGAGGGACCCCATACGCAGTATTTT.

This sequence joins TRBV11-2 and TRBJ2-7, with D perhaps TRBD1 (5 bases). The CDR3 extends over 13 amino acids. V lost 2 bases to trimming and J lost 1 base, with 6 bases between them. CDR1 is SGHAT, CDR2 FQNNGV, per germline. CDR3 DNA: TGTGCCAGCAGCTTACCAGGGTCCTACGAGCAGTACGTC. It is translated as CASSLPGSYEQYV.

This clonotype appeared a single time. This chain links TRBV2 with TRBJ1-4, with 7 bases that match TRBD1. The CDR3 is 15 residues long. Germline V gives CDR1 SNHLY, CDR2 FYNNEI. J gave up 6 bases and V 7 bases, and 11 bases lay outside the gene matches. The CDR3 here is CASTTKRGLDEKLFF. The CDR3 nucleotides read TGTGCCAGCACTACTAAGAGGGGGCTCGATGAAAAACTGTTTTTT.

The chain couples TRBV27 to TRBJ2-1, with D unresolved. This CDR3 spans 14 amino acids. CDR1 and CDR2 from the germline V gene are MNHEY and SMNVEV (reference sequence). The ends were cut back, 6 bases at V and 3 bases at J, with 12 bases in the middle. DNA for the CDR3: TGTGCCAGCAGCTCTACGGCAGTCTACAATGAGCAGTTCTTC. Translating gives CASSSTAVYNEQFF.

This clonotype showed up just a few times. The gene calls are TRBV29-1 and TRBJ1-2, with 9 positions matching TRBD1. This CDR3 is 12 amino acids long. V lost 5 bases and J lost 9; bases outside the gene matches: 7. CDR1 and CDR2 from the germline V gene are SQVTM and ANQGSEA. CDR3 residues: CSVYGQGLRYTF. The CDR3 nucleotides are TGCAGCGTTTACGGACAGGGGCTCCGCTACACCTTC. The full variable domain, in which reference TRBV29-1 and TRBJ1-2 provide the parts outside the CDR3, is SAVISQKPSRDICQRGTSLTIQCQVDSQVTMMFWYRQQPGQSLTLIATANQGSEATYESGFVIDKFPISRPNLTFSTLTVSNMSPEDSSIYLCSVYGQGLRYTFGSGTRLTVV.

The CDR3 sequence: CASSSVSRAETQYF. CDR3 nucleotides: TGTGCCAGCAGCTCAGTGAGCCGGGCGGAGACCCAGTACTTC. The J gene is TRBJ2-5, the V gene TRBV11-2, with unresolved D. The CDR3 extends over 14 amino acids. Trimming left V 4 bases short and J 5 bases short, with 14 bases between. Per the germline V gene, CDR1 is SGHAT and CDR2 is FQNNGV. Complete variable domain (other parts from reference TRBV11-2 and TRBJ2-5): EAGVAQSPRYKIIEKRQSVAFWCNPISGHATLYWYQQILGQGPKLLIQFQNNGVVDDSQLPKDRFSAERLKGVDSTLKIQPAKLEDSAVYLCASSSVSRAETQYFGPGTRLLVL.

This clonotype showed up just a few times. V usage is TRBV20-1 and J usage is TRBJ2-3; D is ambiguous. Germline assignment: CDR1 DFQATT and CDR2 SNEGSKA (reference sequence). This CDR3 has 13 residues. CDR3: CTLLHESTDTQYF. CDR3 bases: TGCACCCTCCTCCACGAGAGCACAGATACGCAGTATTTT.

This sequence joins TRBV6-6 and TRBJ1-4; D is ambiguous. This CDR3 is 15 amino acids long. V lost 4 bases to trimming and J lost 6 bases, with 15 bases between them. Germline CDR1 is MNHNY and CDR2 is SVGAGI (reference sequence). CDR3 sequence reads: CASSLRTGVDEKLFF. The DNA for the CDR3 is TGTGCCAGCAGTTTACGGACGGGCGTAGATGAAAAACTGTTTTTT.

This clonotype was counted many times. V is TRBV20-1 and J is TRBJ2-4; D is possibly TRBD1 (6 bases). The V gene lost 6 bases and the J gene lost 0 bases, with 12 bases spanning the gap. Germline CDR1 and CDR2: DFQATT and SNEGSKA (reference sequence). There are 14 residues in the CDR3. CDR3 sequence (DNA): TGCAGTGCCAGGGACAACCTAGCCAAAAACATTCAGTACTTC. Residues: CSARDNLAKNIQYF.

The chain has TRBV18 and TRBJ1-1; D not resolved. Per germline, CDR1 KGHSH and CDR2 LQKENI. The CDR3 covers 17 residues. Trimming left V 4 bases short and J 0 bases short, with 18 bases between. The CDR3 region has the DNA TGTGCCAGCTCACGTGCGGGCCTCCCCGCGGTGAACACTGAAGCTTTCTTT. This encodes CASSRAGLPAVNTEAFF.

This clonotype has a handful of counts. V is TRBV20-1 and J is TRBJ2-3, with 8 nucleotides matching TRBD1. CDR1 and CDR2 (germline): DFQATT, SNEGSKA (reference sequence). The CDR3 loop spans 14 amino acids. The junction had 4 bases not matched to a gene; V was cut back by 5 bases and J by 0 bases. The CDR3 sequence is CSAPDRVSTDTQYF. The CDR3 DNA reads TGCAGTGCTCCGGACAGGGTCAGCACAGATACGCAGTATTTT.

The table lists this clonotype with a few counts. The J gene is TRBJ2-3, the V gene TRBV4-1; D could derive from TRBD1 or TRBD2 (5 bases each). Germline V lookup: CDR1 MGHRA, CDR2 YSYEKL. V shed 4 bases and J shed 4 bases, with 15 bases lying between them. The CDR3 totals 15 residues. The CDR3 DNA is TGCGCCAGCAGCCCCAGGAGCCGGGGCGCAGATACGCAGTATTTT. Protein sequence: CASSPRSRGADTQYF.

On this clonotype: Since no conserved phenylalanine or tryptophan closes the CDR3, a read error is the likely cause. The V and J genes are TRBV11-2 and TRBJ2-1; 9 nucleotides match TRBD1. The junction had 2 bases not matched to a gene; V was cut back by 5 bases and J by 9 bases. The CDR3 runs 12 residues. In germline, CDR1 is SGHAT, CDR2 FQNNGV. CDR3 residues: CASSKGQGEQFY. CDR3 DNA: TGTGCCAGCAGCAAGGGACAGGGTGAGCAGTTCTAC.

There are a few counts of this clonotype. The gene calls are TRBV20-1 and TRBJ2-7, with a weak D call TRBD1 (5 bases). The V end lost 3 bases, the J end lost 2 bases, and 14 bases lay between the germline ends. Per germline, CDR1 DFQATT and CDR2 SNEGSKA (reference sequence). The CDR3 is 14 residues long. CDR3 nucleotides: TGCAGTGCTAGGAGCAAGACAGCGACCTACGAGCAGTACTTC. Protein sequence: CSARSKTATYEQYF.

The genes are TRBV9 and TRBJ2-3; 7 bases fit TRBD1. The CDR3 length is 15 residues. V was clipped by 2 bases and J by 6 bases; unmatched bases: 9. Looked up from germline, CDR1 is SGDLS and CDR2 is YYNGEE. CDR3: CASSVGTANRDTQYF. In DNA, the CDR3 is TGTGCCAGCAGCGTCGGGACAGCCAATCGCGATACGCAGTATTTT. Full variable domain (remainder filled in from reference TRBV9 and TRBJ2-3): DSGVTQTPKHLITATGQRVTLRCSPRSGDLSVYWYQQSLDQGLQFLIQYYNGEERAKGNILERFSAQQFPDLHSELNLSSLELGDSALYFCASSVGTANRDTQYFGPGTRLTVL.

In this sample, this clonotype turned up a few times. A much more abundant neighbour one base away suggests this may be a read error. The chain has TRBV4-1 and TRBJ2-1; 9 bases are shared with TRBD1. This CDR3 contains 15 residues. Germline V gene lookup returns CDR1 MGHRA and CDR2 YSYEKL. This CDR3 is CASSQGQGGYNEHFF. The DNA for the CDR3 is TGCGCCAGCAGCCAGGGACAGGGTGGGTACAATGAGCATTTCTTC.

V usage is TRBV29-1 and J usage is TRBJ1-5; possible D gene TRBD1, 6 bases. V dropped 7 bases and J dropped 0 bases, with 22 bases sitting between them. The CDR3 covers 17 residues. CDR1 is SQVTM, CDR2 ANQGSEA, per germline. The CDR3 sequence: CSAKIRGDVYSNQPQHF. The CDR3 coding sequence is TGCAGCGCGAAAATCAGGGGAGACGTTTATAGCAATCAGCCCCAGCATTTT.

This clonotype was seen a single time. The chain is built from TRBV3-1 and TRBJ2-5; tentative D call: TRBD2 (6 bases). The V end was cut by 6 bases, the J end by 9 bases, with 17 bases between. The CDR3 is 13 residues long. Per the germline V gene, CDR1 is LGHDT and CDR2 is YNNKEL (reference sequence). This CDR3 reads CASRLGGARAQYF. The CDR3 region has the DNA TGTGCCAGCAGGCTCGGGGGTGCCCGAGCCCAGTACTTC.

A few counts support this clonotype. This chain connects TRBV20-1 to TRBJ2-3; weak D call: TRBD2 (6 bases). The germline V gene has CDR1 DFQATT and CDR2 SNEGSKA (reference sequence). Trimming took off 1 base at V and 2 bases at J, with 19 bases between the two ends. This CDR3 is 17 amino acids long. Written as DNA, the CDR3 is TGCAGTGCTAGAGCTCCCGGGACGGGGGTAGTCACAGATACGCAGTATTTT. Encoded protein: CSARAPGTGVVTDTQYF.

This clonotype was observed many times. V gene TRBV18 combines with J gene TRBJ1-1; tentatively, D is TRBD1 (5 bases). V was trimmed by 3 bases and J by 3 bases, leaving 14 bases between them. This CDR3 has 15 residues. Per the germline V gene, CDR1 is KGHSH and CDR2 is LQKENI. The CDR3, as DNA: TGTGCCAGCTCACCCCCGCCAGGGATGTACACTGAAGCTTTCTTT. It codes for CASSPPPGMYTEAFF.

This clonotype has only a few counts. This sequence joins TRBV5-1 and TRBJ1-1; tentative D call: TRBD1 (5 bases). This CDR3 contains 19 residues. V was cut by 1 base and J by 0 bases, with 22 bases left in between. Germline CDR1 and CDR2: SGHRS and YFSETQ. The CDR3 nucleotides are TGCGCCAGCAGCTTGTCCCCCCCCGGGACGAACGCCTTGAACACTGAAGCTTTCTTT. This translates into CASSLSPPGTNALNTEAFF.